The 4 T cell receptor beta chains in this list originate from one sample, sequenced in a study of blood T cells in healthy people across ages. A second PCR of roughly 6 to 12 cycles used a sample-barcoded 5' primer and a J-beta primer mix. TCRdb redid the calling of the 5' RACE reads with MiXCR, one entry per CDR3 protein. The table lists more than 1,000,000 distinct CDR3 sequences, approximately 26% of them singletons. These data were likewise used in another study, on T cells of mothers and their children.

Sequenced sample: blood. Receptors were obtained from a girl aged 2 to 9 in good health.

The chain uses TRBV7-6 and TRBJ2-2; TRBD2 aligns across 7 bases. The CDR3 extends over 17 amino acids. V lost 3 bases to trimming and J lost 2 bases; unmatched junction nucleotides: 9. Germline-derived CDR1 and CDR2 are SGHVS and FNYEAQ. The CDR3: CASSFSSLAANTGELFF. CDR3 coding DNA: TGTGCCAGCAGCTTCAGTTCTCTAGCGGCCAACACCGGGGAGCTGTTTTTT. The full variable domain, rest sourced from reference TRBV7-6 and TRBJ2-2, is GAGVSQSPRYKVTKRGQDVALRCDPISGHVSLYWYRQALGQGPEFLTYFNYEAQQDKSGLPNDRFSAERPEGSISTLTIQRTEQRDSAMYRCASSFSSLAANTGELFFGEGSRLTVL.

J is TRBJ2-5 and V is TRBV12-5; no clear D gene. The CDR3 has 12 residues. CDR1 and CDR2 from the germline V gene are LGHNT and FRNRAP. Trimming took 7 bases from V and 3 from J, leaving 9 bases between them. The CDR3 DNA reads as TGTGCTAGTGCGGCGCGGAAAGAGACCCAGTACTTC. As protein: CASAARKETQYF.

The chain carries TRBV13 and TRBJ2-5, with 9 nucleotides matching TRBD2. Germline CDR1 is PRHDT and CDR2 is FYEKMQ (reference sequence). J gave up 1 base and V 1 base, and 7 bases lay outside the gene matches. The CDR3 sequence is 17 residues long. Written as DNA, the CDR3 is TGTGCCAGCAGCTTAGCGGGTCTAGCGGGGCCCCAAGAGACCCAGTACTTC. Translated, it gives CASSLAGLAGPQETQYF.

This rearrangement joins TRBV29-1 to TRBJ2-5, with D possibly TRBD2 on 6 matching bases. The DNA end is a closer match to TRBJ2-7, so the J assignment may be wrong. The CDR3 consists of 13 residues. CDR1 is SQVTM and CDR2 is ANQGSEA in the germline V gene. Written as DNA, the CDR3 is TGCAGCGTTGACGGAGGGAGGAGAGACGAGCAGTACTTC. Translation: CSVDGGRRDEQYF.